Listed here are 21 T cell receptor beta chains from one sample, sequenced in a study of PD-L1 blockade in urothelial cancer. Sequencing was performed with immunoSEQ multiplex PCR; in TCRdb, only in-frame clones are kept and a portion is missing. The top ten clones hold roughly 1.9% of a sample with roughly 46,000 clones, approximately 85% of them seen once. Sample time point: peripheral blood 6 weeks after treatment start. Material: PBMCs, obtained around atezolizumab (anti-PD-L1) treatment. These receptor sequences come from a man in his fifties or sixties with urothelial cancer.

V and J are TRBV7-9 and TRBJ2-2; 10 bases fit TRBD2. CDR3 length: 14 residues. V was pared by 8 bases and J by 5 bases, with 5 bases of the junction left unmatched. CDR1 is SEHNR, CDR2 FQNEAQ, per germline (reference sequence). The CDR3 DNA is TGTGCCAGCTTGCCTAGCGGGAGAACCGGGGAGCTGTTTTTT. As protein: CASLPSGRTGELFF.

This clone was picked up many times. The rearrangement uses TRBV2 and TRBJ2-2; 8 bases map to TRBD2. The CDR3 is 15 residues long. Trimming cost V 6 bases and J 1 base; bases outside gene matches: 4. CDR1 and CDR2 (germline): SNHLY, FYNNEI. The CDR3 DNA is TGTGCCAGCAGAGTAGCGGGAAGGAACACCGGGGAGCTGTTTTTT. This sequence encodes CASRVAGRNTGELFF.

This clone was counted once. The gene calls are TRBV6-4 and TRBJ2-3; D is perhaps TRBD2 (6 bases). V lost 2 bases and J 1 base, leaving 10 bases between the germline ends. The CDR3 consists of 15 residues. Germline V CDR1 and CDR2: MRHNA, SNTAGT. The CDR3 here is CASSDGGTGTDTQYF. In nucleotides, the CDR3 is TGTGCCAGCAGTGACGGCGGGACGGGCACAGATACGCAGTATTTT.

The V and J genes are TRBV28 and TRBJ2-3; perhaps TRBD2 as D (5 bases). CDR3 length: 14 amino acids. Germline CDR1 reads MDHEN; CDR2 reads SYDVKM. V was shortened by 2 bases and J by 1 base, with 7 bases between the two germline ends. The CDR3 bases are TGTGCCAGCAGTTTAGCGGGTCGCACAGATACGCAGTATTTT. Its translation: CASSLAGRTDTQYF.

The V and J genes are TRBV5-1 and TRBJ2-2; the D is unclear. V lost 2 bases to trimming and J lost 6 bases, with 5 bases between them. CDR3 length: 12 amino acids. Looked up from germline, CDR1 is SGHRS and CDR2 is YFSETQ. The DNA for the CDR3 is TGCGCCAGCAGCTTCATGTCCGGGGAGCTGTTTTTT. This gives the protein CASSFMSGELFF.

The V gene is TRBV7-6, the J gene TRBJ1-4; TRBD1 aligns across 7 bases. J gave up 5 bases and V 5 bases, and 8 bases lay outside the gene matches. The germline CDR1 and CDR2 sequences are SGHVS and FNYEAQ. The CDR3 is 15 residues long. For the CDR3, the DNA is TGTGCCAGCAGCCCAGGGAACAGGGGAAATGAAAAACTGTTTTTT. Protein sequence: CASSPGNRGNEKLFF.

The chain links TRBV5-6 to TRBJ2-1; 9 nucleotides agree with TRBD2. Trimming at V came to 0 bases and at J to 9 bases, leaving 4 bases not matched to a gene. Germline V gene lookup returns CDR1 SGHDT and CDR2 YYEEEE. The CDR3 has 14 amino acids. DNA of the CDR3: TGTGCCAGCAGCTTGGAGCGGGGGGCCGGTGAGCAGTTCTTC. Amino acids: CASSLERGAGEQFF.

CDR3 loop: CASSRVAGPYNEQFF. The CDR3 bases are TGTGCCAGTAGTAGGGTAGCGGGACCCTACAATGAGCAGTTCTTC. The chain recombines TRBV19 with TRBJ2-1; 8 bases are shared with TRBD2. The CDR3 is 15 amino acids. V was clipped by 4 bases and J by 2 bases; unmatched bases: 4. CDR1 is LNHDA, CDR2 SQIVND, per germline (reference sequence).

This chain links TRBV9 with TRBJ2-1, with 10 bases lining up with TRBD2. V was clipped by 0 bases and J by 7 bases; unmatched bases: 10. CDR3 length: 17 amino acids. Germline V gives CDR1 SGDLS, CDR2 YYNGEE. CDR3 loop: CASSVDPLAGVLNEQFF. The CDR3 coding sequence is TGTGCCAGCAGCGTAGATCCTCTAGCGGGGGTCCTGAATGAGCAGTTCTTC.

The CDR3 region is CAWRGDRGTGELFF. CDR3 coding DNA: TGTGCCTGGAGGGGGGACAGGGGCACCGGGGAGCTGTTTTTT. V usage is TRBV30 and J usage is TRBJ2-2; 10 bases match TRBD1. The CDR3 covers 14 residues. Looked up from germline, CDR1 is GTSNPN and CDR2 is SVGIG (reference sequence). V lost 3 bases to trimming and J lost 4 bases; unmatched junction nucleotides: 2.

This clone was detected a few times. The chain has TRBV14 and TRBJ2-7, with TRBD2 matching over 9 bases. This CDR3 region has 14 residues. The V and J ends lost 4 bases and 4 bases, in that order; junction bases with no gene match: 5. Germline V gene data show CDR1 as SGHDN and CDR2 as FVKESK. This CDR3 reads CASSPAGGGYEQYF. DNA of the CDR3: TGTGCCAGCAGCCCGGCGGGAGGGGGGTACGAGCAGTACTTC.

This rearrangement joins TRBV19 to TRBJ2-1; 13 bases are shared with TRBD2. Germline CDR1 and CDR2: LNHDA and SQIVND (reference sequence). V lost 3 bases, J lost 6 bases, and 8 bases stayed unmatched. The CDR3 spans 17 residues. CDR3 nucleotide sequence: TGTGCCAGTAGTATTGGCCTACTAGCGGGAGGGTCCAATGAGCAGTTCTTC. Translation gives CASSIGLLAGGSNEQFF.

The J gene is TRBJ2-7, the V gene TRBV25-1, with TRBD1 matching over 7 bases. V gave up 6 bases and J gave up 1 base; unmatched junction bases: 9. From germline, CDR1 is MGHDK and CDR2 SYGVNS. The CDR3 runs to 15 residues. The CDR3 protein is CASSPGNRGSYEQYF. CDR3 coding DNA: TGTGCCAGCAGCCCGGGGAACAGGGGATCCTACGAGCAGTACTTC.

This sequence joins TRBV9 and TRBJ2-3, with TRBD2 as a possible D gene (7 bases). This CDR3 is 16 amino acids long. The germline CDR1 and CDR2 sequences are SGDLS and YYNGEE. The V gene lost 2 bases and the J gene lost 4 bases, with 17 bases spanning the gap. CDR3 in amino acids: CASSVYAGANPDTQYF. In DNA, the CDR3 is TGTGCCAGCAGCGTGTATGCGGGGGCGAACCCAGATACGCAGTATTTT. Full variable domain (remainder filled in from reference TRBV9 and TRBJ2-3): DSGVTQTPKHLITATGQRVTLRCSPRSGDLSVYWYQQSLDQGLQFLIQYYNGEERAKGNILERFSAQQFPDLHSELNLSSLELGDSALYFCASSVYAGANPDTQYFGPGTRLTVL.

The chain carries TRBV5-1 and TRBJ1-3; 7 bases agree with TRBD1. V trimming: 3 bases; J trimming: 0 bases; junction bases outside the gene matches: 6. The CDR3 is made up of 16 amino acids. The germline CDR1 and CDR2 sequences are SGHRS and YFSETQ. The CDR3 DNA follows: TGCGCCAGCAGCTCATCCGGGACAGACTCTGGAAACACCATATATTTT. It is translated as CASSSSGTDSGNTIYF.

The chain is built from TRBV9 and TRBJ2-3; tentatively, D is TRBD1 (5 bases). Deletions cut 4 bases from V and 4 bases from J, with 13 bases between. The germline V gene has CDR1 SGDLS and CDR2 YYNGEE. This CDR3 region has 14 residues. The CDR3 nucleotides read TGTGCCAGCAGCCCCAGGGTGGAAGCAGATACGCAGTATTTT. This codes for CASSPRVEADTQYF. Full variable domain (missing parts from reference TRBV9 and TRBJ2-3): DSGVTQTPKHLITATGQRVTLRCSPRSGDLSVYWYQQSLDQGLQFLIQYYNGEERAKGNILERFSAQQFPDLHSELNLSSLELGDSALYFCASSPRVEADTQYFGPGTRLTVL.

CDR3 bases: TGTGCCAGCTCTCAAGCTCAGGGTATCTATGAGCAGTTCTTC. Translated: CASSQAQGIYEQFF. The chain has TRBV18 and TRBJ2-1; D possibly corresponds to TRBD1 (5 bases). The V gene lost 6 bases and the J gene lost 8 bases, with 17 bases spanning the gap. This CDR3 has 14 amino acids. Germline CDR1 reads KGHSH; CDR2 reads LQKENI.

The CDR3 DNA reads TGTGCCAGCAGCTCCCCAGGTGAGCAGTACTTC. Its translation: CASSSPGEQYF. The J gene is TRBJ2-7, the V gene TRBV7-9; D call uncertain. V was clipped by 4 bases and J by 7 bases, with 8 bases between them. Germline CDR1 and CDR2: SEHNR and FQNEAQ (reference sequence). The CDR3 loop spans 11 amino acids.

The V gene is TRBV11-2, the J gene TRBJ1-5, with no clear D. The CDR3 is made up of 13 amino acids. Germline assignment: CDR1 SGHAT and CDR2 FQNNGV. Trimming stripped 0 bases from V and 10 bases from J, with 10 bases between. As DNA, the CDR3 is TGTGCCAGCAGCTTAGATCGCGCGAGACCCCAGCATTTT. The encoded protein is CASSLDRARPQHF.

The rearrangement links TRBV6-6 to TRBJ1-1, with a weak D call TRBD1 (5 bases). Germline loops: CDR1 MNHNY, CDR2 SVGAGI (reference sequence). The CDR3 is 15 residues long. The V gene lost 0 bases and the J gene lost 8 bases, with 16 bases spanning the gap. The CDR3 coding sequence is TGTGCCAGCAGTTACTCCACGCCGGGGGGATTAGAAGCTTTCTTT. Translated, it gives CASSYSTPGGLEAFF.

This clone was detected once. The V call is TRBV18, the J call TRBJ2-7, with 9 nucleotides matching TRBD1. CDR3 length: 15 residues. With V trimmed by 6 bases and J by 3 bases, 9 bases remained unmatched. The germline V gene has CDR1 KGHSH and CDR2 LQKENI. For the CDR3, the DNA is TGTGCCAGCTCTCTCTCCGGGACAGGGAACTACGAGCAGTACTTC. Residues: CASSLSGTGNYEQYF.